This T cell receptor (beta chain) was obtained from a study of cytomegalovirus exposure and HLA in healthy donors. Overall study results and limits: Later findings reportedly placed an Asian-associated ancestry cluster below the approximately 670-donor mean for N-insertions.

The PCR had 60 Vbeta and 13 Jbeta primers. Sequencing was performed with immunoSEQ multiplex PCR; in TCRdb, only in-frame clones are kept and a portion is missing. The repertoire consists of under 200,000 clones, with around three quarters occurring once and the leading ten covering under 3%. As concerns this clone: Its antigen is not identified.

Input material: PBMCs. This sequence originates from a woman aged 45-60 years in good health and CMV-seronegative.

Written as DNA, the CDR3 is TGTGCCAGCAGCCCGGTCAAAACCGGGGAGCTGTTTTTT. This sequence encodes CASSPVKTGELFF. V usage is TRBV7-2 and J usage is TRBJ2-2; D not resolved. The CDR3 length is 13 residues. The germline V gene encodes CDR1 SGHTA and CDR2 FQGNSA. Trimming cost V 5 bases and J 5 bases, with 9 bases left between them. Full variable domain (missing parts from reference TRBV7-2 and TRBJ2-2): GAGVSQSPSNKVTEKGKDVELRCDPISGHTALYWYRQSLGQGLEFLIYFQGNSAPDKSGLPSDRFSAERTGGSVSTLTIQRTQQEDSAVYLCASSPVKTGELFFGEGSRLTVL.